This TCR beta chain emerged from a study of long-term antiretroviral therapy in people with HIV. There are 13 residues in the CDR3. It was version v3.0 of the immunoSEQ assay that was run at survey level. TCRdb's copy holds only in-frame clones and misses some; the assay was immunoSEQ multiplex PCR. The table lists about 18,000 clones, 76% of them singletons. This clonotype was obtained from a woman in her forties or fifties with HIV. Sequencing was performed on unsorted PBMCs, taken 0.5 years before starting antiretroviral therapy. The gene calls are TRBV21-1 and TRBJ2-7; the D call TRBD1 from the table was never checked on the DNA. TRBV21-1 is shown as a pseudogene. The CDR3, as DNA: TGTGCCAGCAGCCCCAGACAGGGCTACGAGCAGTACTTC. Translation: CASSPRQGYEQYF.